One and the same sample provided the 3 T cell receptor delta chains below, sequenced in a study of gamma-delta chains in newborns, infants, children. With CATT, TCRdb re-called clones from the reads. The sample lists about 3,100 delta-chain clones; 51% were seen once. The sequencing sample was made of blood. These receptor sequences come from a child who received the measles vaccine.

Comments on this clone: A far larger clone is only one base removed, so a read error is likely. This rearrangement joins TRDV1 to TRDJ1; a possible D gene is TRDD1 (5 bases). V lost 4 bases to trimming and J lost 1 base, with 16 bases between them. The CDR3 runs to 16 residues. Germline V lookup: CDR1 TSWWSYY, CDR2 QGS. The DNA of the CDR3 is TGTGCTCTTGGGGTCGTCGAAGAGGAAATCACCGATAAACTCATCTTT. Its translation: CALGVVEEEITDKLIF.

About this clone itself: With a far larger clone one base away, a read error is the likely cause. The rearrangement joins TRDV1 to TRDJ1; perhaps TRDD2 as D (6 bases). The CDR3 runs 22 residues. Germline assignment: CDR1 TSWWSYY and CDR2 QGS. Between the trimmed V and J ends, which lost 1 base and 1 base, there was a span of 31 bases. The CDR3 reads CALGEPRRFLEVRDSPTDKLIF. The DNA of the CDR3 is TGTGCTCTTGGGGAACCGAGACGGTTCCTAGAAGTACGGGACTCCCCCACCGATAAACTCATCTTT.

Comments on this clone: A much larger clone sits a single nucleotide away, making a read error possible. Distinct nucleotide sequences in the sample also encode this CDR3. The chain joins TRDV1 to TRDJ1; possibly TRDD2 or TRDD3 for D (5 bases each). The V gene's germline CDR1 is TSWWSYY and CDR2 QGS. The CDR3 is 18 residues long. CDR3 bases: TGTGCTCTTGGGGACCTCTTCCACTACCGATACTACCTGCGGGGACTCATCTTC. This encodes CALGDLFHYRYYLRGLIF.